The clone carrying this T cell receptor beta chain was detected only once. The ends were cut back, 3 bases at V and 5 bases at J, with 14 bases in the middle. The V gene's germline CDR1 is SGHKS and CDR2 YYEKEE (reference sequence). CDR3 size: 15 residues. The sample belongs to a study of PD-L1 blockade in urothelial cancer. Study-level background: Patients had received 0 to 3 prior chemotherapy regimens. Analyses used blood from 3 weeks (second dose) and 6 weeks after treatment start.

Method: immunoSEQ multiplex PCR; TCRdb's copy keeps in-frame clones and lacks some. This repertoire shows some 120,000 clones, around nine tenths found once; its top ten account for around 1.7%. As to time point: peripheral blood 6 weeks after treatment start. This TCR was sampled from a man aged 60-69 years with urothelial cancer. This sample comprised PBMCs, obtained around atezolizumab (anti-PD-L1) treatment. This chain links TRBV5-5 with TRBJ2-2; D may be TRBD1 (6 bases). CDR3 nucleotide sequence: TGTGCCAGCAGCTGGACAGCAGATTGGACCGGGGAGCTGTTTTTT. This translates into CASSWTADWTGELFF.